This T cell receptor (beta chain) was captured in a study of T cell changes during pregnancy in multiple sclerosis. The CDR3 runs to 16 residues. In germline, CDR1 is MNHNY, CDR2 SVGAGI (reference sequence). Trimming took 4 bases from V and 2 from J, leaving 15 bases between them. Generated by immunoSEQ multiplex PCR, the TCRdb table keeps only in-frame clones and is missing some. There are roughly 80,000 clones in the sample; about 92% occur only once, and 2.5% lies in the top ten. Only one count was recorded for this clone. This sequence originates from a female donor with multiple sclerosis, enrolled in a pregnancy study. Sequenced material: peripheral blood, taken in the second trimester of pregnancy. The chain employs TRBV6-6 and TRBJ2-1, with TRBD1 as a possible D gene (5 bases). The CDR3 nucleotides are TGTGCCAGCAGTTTCCCGCAAGGGGCCCCCTACAATGAGCAGTTCTTC. Its protein is CASSFPQGAPYNEQFF.